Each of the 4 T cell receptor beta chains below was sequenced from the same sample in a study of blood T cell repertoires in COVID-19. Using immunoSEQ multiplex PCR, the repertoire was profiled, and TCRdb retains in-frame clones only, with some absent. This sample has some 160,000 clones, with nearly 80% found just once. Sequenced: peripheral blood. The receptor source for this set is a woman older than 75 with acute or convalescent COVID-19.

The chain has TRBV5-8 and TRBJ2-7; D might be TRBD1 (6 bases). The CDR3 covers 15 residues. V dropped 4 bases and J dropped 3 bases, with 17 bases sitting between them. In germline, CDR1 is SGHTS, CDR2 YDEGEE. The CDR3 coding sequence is TGTGCCAGCAGCGTACAGCCAGGGGACCTCTACGAGCAGTACTTC. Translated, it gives CASSVQPGDLYEQYF.

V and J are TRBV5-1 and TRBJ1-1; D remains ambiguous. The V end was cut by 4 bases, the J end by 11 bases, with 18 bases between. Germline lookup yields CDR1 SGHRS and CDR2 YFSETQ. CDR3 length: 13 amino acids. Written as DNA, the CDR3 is TGCGCCAGCAGCCCCGCGGACCTAGCCGGCGCTTTCTTT. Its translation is CASSPADLAGAFF.

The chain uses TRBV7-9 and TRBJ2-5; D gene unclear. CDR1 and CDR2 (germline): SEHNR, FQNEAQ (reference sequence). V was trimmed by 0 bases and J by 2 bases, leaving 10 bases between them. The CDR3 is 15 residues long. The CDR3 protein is CASSLALTAQETQYF. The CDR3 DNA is TGTGCCAGCAGCTTAGCGCTAACAGCTCAAGAGACCCAGTACTTC.

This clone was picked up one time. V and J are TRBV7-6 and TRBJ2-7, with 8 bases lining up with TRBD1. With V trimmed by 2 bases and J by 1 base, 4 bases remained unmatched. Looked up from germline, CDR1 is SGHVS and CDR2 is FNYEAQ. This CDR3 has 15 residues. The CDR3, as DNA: TGTGCCAGCAGCTTACATACAGGGGGTTCCTACGAGCAGTACTTC. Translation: CASSLHTGGSYEQYF.